This T cell receptor (beta chain) was captured by sequencing in a study of cytomegalovirus exposure and HLA in healthy donors. Study results and caveats: At a 0.05 false discovery rate, a later analysis found about 17,000 TCR beta sequences to be associated with HLA alleles.

The CMV serostatus of this donor went unrecorded. Worth noting for this clone: Antigen specificity is unknown.

13 Jbeta primers and 60 Vbeta primers were used for the PCR. Only in-frame clones appear in the TCRdb table, and some are missing; sequencing was by immunoSEQ multiplex PCR. Of some 91,000 clones in the sample, about two thirds were seen once. Germline V gene sequence: CDR1 KGHSH, CDR2 LQKENI. The CDR3 is 14 residues long. V lost 0 bases to trimming and J lost 4 bases, with 6 bases between them. The chain couples TRBV18 to TRBJ2-2; D call uncertain. This TCR derives from a human donor in good health. The sample consisted of PBMCs. The CDR3 DNA is TGTGCCAGCTCACCACCGTCCTCCACCGGGGAGCTGTTTTTT. This encodes CASSPPSSTGELFF. The full variable domain, completed using reference TRBV18 and TRBJ2-2, is NAGVMQNPRHLVRRRGQEARLRCSPMKGHSHVYWYRQLPEEGLKFMVYLQKENIIDESGMPKERFSAEFPKEGPSILRIQQVVRGDSAAYFCASSPPSSTGELFFGEGSRLTVL.